These T cell receptor beta chains were read from a single sample in a study of blood T cell repertoires in COVID-19. The table came from immunoSEQ multiplex PCR; TCRdb's copy has only in-frame clones and leaves some out. The sample contains 90,000 or so clones, roughly nine tenths of which appear only once. The sample comprised peripheral blood. These TCRs come from a woman older than 75 with active COVID-19. The CDR3 runs from the conserved cysteine through the conserved F or W. Each record gives: D gene, V gene, J gene, clone size, CDR3 DNA, CDR3 protein. The D gene is left open where the match is weak. Size values are once, few and many counts, or a class for expanded clones, and some rows have none.

d_call: -
v_call: TRBV21-1
j_call: TRBJ2-2
clone_size: -
cdr3_nt: TGTGCCAGCAGCAGACAGGGGGCATCGGCGGGAGCCAACACCGGGGAGCTGTTTTTT
cdr3_aa: CASSRQGASAGANTGELFF

d_call: TRBD1
v_call: TRBV2
j_call: TRBJ2-7
clone_size: -
cdr3_nt: TGTGCCAGCATGGAACAGGGGGCCATCTACGAGCAGTACTTC
cdr3_aa: CASMEQGAIYEQYF

d_call: -
v_call: TRBV10-3
j_call: TRBJ2-7
clone_size: -
cdr3_nt: TGTGCCATCAGCCGGGGGATGGACGAGCAGTACTTC
cdr3_aa: CAISRGMDEQYF

d_call: -
v_call: TRBV27
j_call: TRBJ2-3
clone_size: -
cdr3_nt: TGTGCCAGCAGTACCAGGGACACACCAACGCAGTATTTT
cdr3_aa: CASSTRDTPTQYF

d_call: TRBD1
v_call: TRBV28
j_call: TRBJ2-7
clone_size: -
cdr3_nt: TGTGCCAGCAGGGGGGTCGGGACAGGGATGAGGGAGCAGTACTTC
cdr3_aa: CASRGVGTGMREQYF

d_call: -
v_call: TRBV5-1
j_call: TRBJ1-1
clone_size: -
cdr3_nt: TGCGCCAGCAAAGTAGAGGTCGGGGTTTACACTGAAGCTTTCTTT
cdr3_aa: CASKVEVGVYTEAFF

d_call: -
v_call: TRBV5-1
j_call: TRBJ1-6
clone_size: -
cdr3_nt: TGCGCCAGCAGCTTGGGGCAGGGCATTTCACCCCTCCACTTT
cdr3_aa: CASSLGQGISPLHF

d_call: TRBD1
v_call: TRBV7-3
j_call: TRBJ2-5
clone_size: once
cdr3_nt: TGTGCCAGCGGAAAGGGGGCCGGGGAGACCCAGTACTTC
cdr3_aa: CASGKGAGETQYF

d_call: -
v_call: TRBV29-1
j_call: TRBJ2-3
clone_size: once
cdr3_nt: TGCAGCGTTGGGGAGTTTCAGCAGTATTTT
cdr3_aa: CSVGEFQQYF

d_call: -
v_call: TRBV12-3/TRBV12-4
j_call: TRBJ2-5
clone_size: once
cdr3_nt: TGTGCCAGCAGATCCCTCGAGGAGACCCAGTACTTC
cdr3_aa: CASRSLEETQYF

d_call: -
v_call: TRBV6-1
j_call: TRBJ2-4
clone_size: -
cdr3_nt: TGTGCCAGCAGTGATAATGGAGGGAACATTCAGTACTTC
cdr3_aa: CASSDNGGNIQYF

d_call: TRBD2
v_call: TRBV4-2
j_call: TRBJ2-7
clone_size: -
cdr3_nt: TGTGCCAGCAGCCAAGGAAGCGGGATGGAGGCCAACGAGCAGTACTTC
cdr3_aa: CASSQGSGMEANEQYF

d_call: TRBD2
v_call: TRBV10-3
j_call: TRBJ2-1
clone_size: -
cdr3_nt: TGTGCCATCAAGGCCGGGACTAGTTTAACCAATGAGCAGTTCTTC
cdr3_aa: CAIKAGTSLTNEQFF

d_call: TRBD2
v_call: TRBV5-1
j_call: TRBJ2-5
clone_size: -
cdr3_nt: TGCGCCAGCAGCTTGGGACTAGCTGTAGAGACCCAGTACTTC
cdr3_aa: CASSLGLAVETQYF

d_call: -
v_call: TRBV7-2
j_call: TRBJ2-2
clone_size: -
cdr3_nt: TGTGCCAGCAGCTTAGGTACGGGAGCTCACACCGGGGAGCTGTTTTTT
cdr3_aa: CASSLGTGAHTGELFF

d_call: -
v_call: TRBV27
j_call: TRBJ2-2
clone_size: few
cdr3_nt: TGTGCCACGTCGGGCCTCGTCGACAGAGGAGCCCTCGGGGAGCTGTTTTTT
cdr3_aa: CATSGLVDRGALGELFF

d_call: TRBD1
v_call: TRBV7-9
j_call: TRBJ1-2
clone_size: -
cdr3_nt: TGTGCCAGCAGCTTTGACGGGACAGGGGTTGGCTACACCTTC
cdr3_aa: CASSFDGTGVGYTF

d_call: TRBD1
v_call: TRBV7-2
j_call: TRBJ2-5
clone_size: once
cdr3_nt: TGTGCCAGCAGCAACCCCGGGACAGGGTTTGAGACCCAGTACTTC
cdr3_aa: CASSNPGTGFETQYF

d_call: TRBD2
v_call: TRBV29-1
j_call: TRBJ2-7
clone_size: -
cdr3_nt: TGCAGCGTTGAGTTGCGGGAGGCCCCCTACGAGCAGTACTTC
cdr3_aa: CSVELREAPYEQYF

d_call: -
v_call: TRBV3-1/TRBV3-2
j_call: TRBJ2-3
clone_size: -
cdr3_nt: TGTGCCAGCAGCCAAGATCGCCACTCGCGCACAGATACGCAGTATTTT
cdr3_aa: CASSQDRHSRTDTQYF

d_call: TRBD2
v_call: TRBV10-3
j_call: TRBJ2-3
clone_size: once
cdr3_nt: TGTGCCATCAGAGGAGGGCTAGCGGGTACGCAGTATTTT
cdr3_aa: CAIRGGLAGTQYF

d_call: -
v_call: TRBV5-1
j_call: TRBJ2-1
clone_size: -
cdr3_nt: TGCGCCAGCTCCCTGGGGGGTATCGAGCAGTTCTTC
cdr3_aa: CASSLGGIEQFF

d_call: TRBD1
v_call: TRBV19
j_call: TRBJ2-5
clone_size: once
cdr3_nt: TGTGCCAGCCCCTGGGGGTCCTGGGACAGGGAAGGTCGGAGTTTGCCGCAAGAGACCCAGTACTTC
cdr3_aa: CASPWGSWDREGRSLPQETQYF

d_call: TRBD2
v_call: TRBV29-1
j_call: TRBJ2-3
clone_size: -
cdr3_nt: TGCAGCGTACCTGGGACTAGCGGGAAAGATACGCAGTATTTT
cdr3_aa: CSVPGTSGKDTQYF

d_call: TRBD2
v_call: TRBV9
j_call: TRBJ2-7
clone_size: -
cdr3_nt: TGTGCCAGCAGCGTAGCGGGAGGGCCCTACGAGCAGTACTTC
cdr3_aa: CASSVAGGPYEQYF

d_call: TRBD1
v_call: TRBV19
j_call: TRBJ1-1
clone_size: -
cdr3_nt: TGTGCCAGTAGCAATCAGGGGGCTCGCTACACTGAAGCTTTCTTT
cdr3_aa: CASSNQGARYTEAFF

d_call: -
v_call: TRBV30
j_call: TRBJ2-7
clone_size: -
cdr3_nt: TGTGCCTGGAGCGCGGACATTCTCTACGAGCAGTACTTC
cdr3_aa: CAWSADILYEQYF

d_call: -
v_call: TRBV5-4
j_call: TRBJ2-3
clone_size: -
cdr3_nt: TGTGCCAGCAGCACCTACACAGATACGCAGTATTTT
cdr3_aa: CASSTYTDTQYF

d_call: -
v_call: TRBV19
j_call: TRBJ2-2
clone_size: few
cdr3_nt: TGTGCCAGTAGTATAGCTCAGGGTGGCGGGGAGCTGTTTTTT
cdr3_aa: CASSIAQGGGELFF

d_call: TRBD1
v_call: TRBV7-9
j_call: TRBJ2-4
clone_size: -
cdr3_nt: TGTGCCAGCAGCAAAGGACAGGGAAACATTCAGTACTTC
cdr3_aa: CASSKGQGNIQYF

d_call: -
v_call: TRBV5-8
j_call: TRBJ1-2
clone_size: -
cdr3_nt: TGTGCCAGCAGCTTGAGAGAGATTACGGATGGCTACACCTTC
cdr3_aa: CASSLREITDGYTF

d_call: TRBD2
v_call: TRBV28
j_call: TRBJ2-1
clone_size: -
cdr3_nt: TGTGCCAGCATGTCACCGGGACTAGCGGGAGAGGAGCAGTTCTTC
cdr3_aa: CASMSPGLAGEEQFF

d_call: TRBD1
v_call: TRBV15
j_call: TRBJ1-4
clone_size: -
cdr3_nt: TGTGCCACGACACAGGGGGCATTGAATGAAAAACTGTTTTTT
cdr3_aa: CATTQGALNEKLFF

d_call: -
v_call: TRBV30
j_call: TRBJ1-2
clone_size: -
cdr3_nt: TGTGCCTGGAGTGTCTCCCAGGGCCACTATGGCTACACCTTC
cdr3_aa: CAWSVSQGHYGYTF

d_call: -
v_call: TRBV9
j_call: TRBJ2-3
clone_size: -
cdr3_nt: TGCAAGAGCACTGAGAAAGCTACAGGACGCTGCGAAGGCACAGATACGCAGTATTTT
cdr3_aa: CKSTEKATGRCEGTDTQYF

d_call: TRBD2
v_call: TRBV19
j_call: TRBJ2-1
clone_size: -
cdr3_nt: TGTGCCAGTAGTATAAGGACTAGCGGGAGGGAAGGACAGCAGTTCTTC
cdr3_aa: CASSIRTSGREGQQFF

d_call: -
v_call: TRBV9
j_call: TRBJ1-3
clone_size: -
cdr3_nt: TGTGCCAGCAGCGTAGCACGGCCGGGACACTCTGGAAACACCATATATTTT
cdr3_aa: CASSVARPGHSGNTIYF

d_call: -
v_call: TRBV6-8
j_call: TRBJ1-3
clone_size: -
cdr3_nt: TGTGCCAGCAGTTCGACAGTTCTCTCTGGAAACACCATATATTTT
cdr3_aa: CASSSTVLSGNTIYF

d_call: TRBD2
v_call: TRBV5-1
j_call: TRBJ2-7
clone_size: -
cdr3_nt: TGCGCCAGCAGCTTAGGGTACTCTAGCGGGAGTTACGAGCAGTACTTC
cdr3_aa: CASSLGYSSGSYEQYF

d_call: -
v_call: TRBV28
j_call: TRBJ1-5
clone_size: once
cdr3_nt: TGTGCCAGCAGTCCGGCAGGGCAAAACTATCAGCCCCAGCATTTT
cdr3_aa: CASSPAGQNYQPQHF

d_call: TRBD1
v_call: TRBV29-1
j_call: TRBJ2-3
clone_size: -
cdr3_nt: TGCAGCGTCCGAACGACAGGGGTAGATACGCAGTATTTT
cdr3_aa: CSVRTTGVDTQYF

d_call: TRBD1
v_call: TRBV4-2
j_call: TRBJ1-6
clone_size: -
cdr3_nt: TGTGCCAGCAGAACTAGGGACAGGTCTAATTCACCCCTCCACTTT
cdr3_aa: CASRTRDRSNSPLHF

d_call: -
v_call: TRBV6-6
j_call: TRBJ1-3
clone_size: -
cdr3_nt: TGTGCCACCACTTCTGGAAACACCATATATTTT
cdr3_aa: CATTSGNTIYF